Below, 18 T cell receptor beta chains from the same sample are listed, as sequenced in a study of blood T cell repertoires in COVID-19. The repertoire was sequenced with immunoSEQ multiplex PCR; TCRdb's copy has only in-frame clones and lacks some. The sample consists of about 66,000 clones, more than 70% of them appearing once. The sequenced sample was peripheral blood. The receptors originated from a woman aged 70-85 years with acute or convalescent COVID-19.

The chain is built from TRBV3-1 (or the pseudogene TRBV3-2) and TRBJ1-2, with TRBD1 identical over 10 bases. The CDR3 length is 13 residues. In germline, CDR1 is LGHDT, CDR2 YNNKEL (reference sequence). After removal of 5 bases from V and 6 bases from J, the junction contained 3 bases not matched to a gene. The CDR3 reads CASSEGQGHGYTF. DNA of the CDR3: TGTGCCAGCAGCGAGGGACAGGGGCATGGCTACACCTTC.

The gene calls are TRBV19 and TRBJ1-5, with no clear D. The CDR3 is 13 residues long. Germline V gene data show CDR1 as LNHDA and CDR2 as SQIVND (reference sequence). V was pared by 6 bases and J by 5 bases, with 11 bases between. CDR3 amino acids: CASRPYLDQPQHF. CDR3 bases: TGTGCCAGTAGGCCCTATTTGGATCAGCCCCAGCATTTT.

This sequence joins TRBV3-1 (or the pseudogene TRBV3-2) and TRBJ1-1; no clear D. Trimming cost V 4 bases and J 2 bases, with 5 bases left between them. The CDR3 totals 12 residues. Germline loops: CDR1 LGHDT, CDR2 YNNKEL (reference sequence). The CDR3 region is CASSRGNTEAFF. The CDR3 nucleotides read TGTGCCAGCAGCCGAGGTAACACTGAAGCTTTCTTT.

The chain employs TRBV27 and TRBJ1-6, with TRBD1 matching 8 bases. CDR3 size: 16 residues. From germline, CDR1 is MNHEY and CDR2 SMNVEV (reference sequence). J gave up 2 bases and V 7 bases, and 7 bases lay outside the gene matches. Written as DNA, the CDR3 is TGTGCCAGCACCCGACTGGACAGGGCCTATAATTCACCCCTCCACTTT. This codes for CASTRLDRAYNSPLHF.

V gene TRBV6-5 combines with J gene TRBJ2-3; no clear D. The germline V gene has CDR1 MNHEY and CDR2 SVGAGI. V shed 8 bases and J shed 0 bases, with 6 bases lying between them. The CDR3 is 12 amino acids. CDR3 sequence: CASADSTDTQYF. The CDR3 DNA reads as TGTGCCAGCGCGGATAGCACAGATACGCAGTATTTT.

V usage is TRBV6-6 and J usage is TRBJ1-6, with a possible D match to TRBD1 (6 bases). The V and J ends lost 2 bases and 13 bases respectively, with 12 bases between them. Germline CDR1 MNHNY, CDR2 SVGAGI (reference sequence). The CDR3 extends over 13 amino acids. For the CDR3, the DNA is TGTGCCAGCAGTTACAGAACAGGGTCCCCCCTCCACTTT. It translates to CASSYRTGSPLHF.

CDR3 amino acids: CASSRGGTSGDTGELFF. The CDR3 bases are TGCGCCAGCAGCCGAGGGGGGACTAGCGGAGACACCGGGGAGCTGTTTTTT. The V and J genes are TRBV4-3 and TRBJ2-2; TRBD2 aligns across 11 bases. The length of the CDR3 is 17 residues. Germline CDR1 is LGHNA and CDR2 is YSLEER. V lost 4 bases, J lost 3 bases, and 7 bases stayed unmatched.

The rearrangement joins TRBV10-3 to TRBJ2-1; perhaps TRBD1 as D (5 bases). This CDR3 is 17 amino acids long. Germline assignment: CDR1 ENHRY and CDR2 SYGVKD. Trimming cost V 5 bases and J 9 bases, with 26 bases left between them. In DNA, the CDR3 is TGTGCCATCAGTCCCTTGCTGGCAGGGAACCAGGTCGGTGAGCAGTTCTTC. This encodes CAISPLLAGNQVGEQFF.

This chain uses TRBV6-2 or TRBV6-3 with TRBJ1-5, with no clear D. Germline-derived CDR1 and CDR2 are MNHEY and SVGEGT. The CDR3 has 15 residues. V lost 7 bases and J lost 0, with 13 bases in between. This CDR3 reads CASNPRPYSNQPQHF. The DNA of the CDR3 is TGTGCCAGCAACCCCCGTCCTTATAGCAATCAGCCCCAGCATTTT.

The table lists this clone with a few counts. CDR3 DNA: TGTGCCAGCAGTTTAGGGGGGGGTTCCTATAATTCACCCCTCCACTTT. Protein: CASSLGGGSYNSPLHF. The rearrangement joins TRBV28 to TRBJ1-6; maybe TRBD1 (5 bases). Trimming pared 2 bases from V and 1 base from J, leaving 9 bases between. In germline, CDR1 is MDHEN, CDR2 SYDVKM. The CDR3 length is 16 residues.

The rearrangement links TRBV28 to TRBJ2-2; no firm D call. The V end lost 7 bases, the J end lost 3 bases, and 15 bases lay between the germline ends. The CDR3 totals 15 residues. Germline CDR1 MDHEN, CDR2 SYDVKM. CDR3 region: CASTSTLQYTGELFF. The CDR3 DNA sequence: TGTGCCAGCACCTCCACCCTACAGTACACCGGGGAGCTGTTTTTT. Looking up the rest from reference TRBV28 and TRBJ2-2 gives the full variable domain: DVKVTQSSRYLVKRTGEKVFLECVQDMDHENMFWYRQDPGLGLRLIYFSYDVKMKEKGDIPEGYSVSREKKERFSLILESASTNQTSMYLCASTSTLQYTGELFFGEGSRLTVL.

The V and J genes are TRBV2 and TRBJ1-2, with 11 bases aligning to TRBD1. Unmatched junction bases numbered 9, after V lost 6 bases and J lost 6 bases. Germline V CDR1 and CDR2: SNHLY, FYNNEI. The CDR3 is 15 amino acids. The CDR3: CASSSWTGGANGYTF. CDR3 nucleotide sequence: TGTGCCAGCAGCAGTTGGACAGGGGGCGCGAATGGCTACACCTTC.

This chain joins TRBV25-1 and TRBJ1-4; tentative D call: TRBD1 (6 bases). Germline V lookup: CDR1 MGHDK, CDR2 SYGVNS. The V end lost 2 bases, the J end lost 8 bases, and 12 bases lay between the germline ends. This CDR3 has 14 residues. In nucleotides, the CDR3 is TGTGCCAGCAGTGAAAATGGACAGTTAGAAAAACTGTTTTTT. Protein sequence: CASSENGQLEKLFF.

Comment on this clone: Within the sample, other DNA sequences also encode this same CDR3. The V gene is TRBV19, the J gene TRBJ1-2, with TRBD1 identical over 8 bases. The ends lost 5 bases at V and 2 bases at J; junction bases unmatched: 4. CDR1 and CDR2 from the germline V gene are LNHDA and SQIVND (reference sequence). The CDR3 contains 14 residues. This CDR3 is CASSGQGDNYGYTF. The CDR3 bases are TGTGCCAGTAGTGGACAGGGAGACAACTATGGCTACACCTTC.

Points on this clone: Mismatch with germline at one junction end may stem from a read error. This chain joins TRBV10-3 and TRBJ1-5; D is unclear. The V gene's germline CDR1 is ENHRY and CDR2 SYGVKD. The CDR3 runs to 12 residues. The CDR3 DNA is TGTGCCATCAGTAGGAGCAGTCAGCCCCAGCATTTT. Translation gives CAISRSSQPQHF.

The chain is built from TRBV6-6 and TRBJ2-1; 10 bases align to TRBD1. The germline V gene has CDR1 MNHNY and CDR2 SVGAGI (reference sequence). Trimming at V came to 2 bases and at J to 7 bases, leaving 2 bases not matched to a gene. The CDR3 totals 14 residues. The DNA for the CDR3 is TGTGCCAGCAGTTACGGGGACAGGGGAAATGAGCAGTTCTTC. Amino acids: CASSYGDRGNEQFF.

The genes are TRBV3-1 (or the pseudogene TRBV3-2) and TRBJ2-3; 12 positions match TRBD2. V shed 2 bases, J shed 7 bases, and the junction held 13 bases outside the gene matches. The CDR3 covers 18 residues. The V gene's germline CDR1 is LGHDT and CDR2 YNNKEL (reference sequence). The CDR3 DNA is TGTGCCAGCAGCCAACTCCACGGGCTAGCGGGAGGGCCCTATACGCAGTATTTT. Encoded protein: CASSQLHGLAGGPYTQYF.

J is TRBJ1-1 and V is TRBV7-9; 7 positions agree with TRBD1. The germline V gene encodes CDR1 SEHNR and CDR2 FQNEAQ (reference sequence). This CDR3 is 14 amino acids long. With V trimmed by 5 bases and J by 7 bases, 10 bases remained unmatched. The CDR3 DNA reads as TGTGCCAGCAGCATGACAGGGACGACCGATGAAGCTTTCTTT. Amino acids: CASSMTGTTDEAFF.